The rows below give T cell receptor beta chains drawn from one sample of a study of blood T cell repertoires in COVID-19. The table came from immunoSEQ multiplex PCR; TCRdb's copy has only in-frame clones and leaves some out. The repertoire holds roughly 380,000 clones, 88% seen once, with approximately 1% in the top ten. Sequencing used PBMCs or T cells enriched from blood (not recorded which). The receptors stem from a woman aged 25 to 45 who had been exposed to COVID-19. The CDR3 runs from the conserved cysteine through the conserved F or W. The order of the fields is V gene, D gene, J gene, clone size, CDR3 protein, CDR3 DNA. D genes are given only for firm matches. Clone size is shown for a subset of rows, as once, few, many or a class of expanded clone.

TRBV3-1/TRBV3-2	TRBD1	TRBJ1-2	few	CASSQQTGGLGGYTF	TGTGCCAGCAGCCAACAGACAGGGGGTCTTGGTGGCTACACCTTC
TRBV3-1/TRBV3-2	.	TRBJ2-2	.	CASSRGSSTGELFF	TGTGCCAGCAGCCGCGGTAGCAGCACCGGGGAGCTGTTTTTT
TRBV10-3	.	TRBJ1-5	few	CAISELGSGNQPQHF	TGTGCCATCAGTGAGCTGGGCTCTGGCAATCAGCCCCAGCATTTT
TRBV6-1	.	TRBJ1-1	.	CASSEAEGVGTEAFF	TGTGCCAGCAGTGAAGCGGAGGGAGTAGGGACTGAAGCTTTCTTT
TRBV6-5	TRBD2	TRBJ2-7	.	CASSYVGGRAYEQYF	TGTGCCAGCAGTTACGTAGGCGGGAGGGCCTACGAGCAGTACTTC
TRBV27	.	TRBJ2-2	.	CASSLAGTGELFF	TGTGCCAGCAGTTTAGCCGGCACCGGGGAGCTGTTTTTT
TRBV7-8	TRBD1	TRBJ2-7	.	CASSLVGTGVNEQYF	TGTGCCAGCAGCTTAGTTGGGACAGGGGTGAACGAGCAGTACTTC
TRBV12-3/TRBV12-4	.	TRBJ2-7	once	CASGLRGYEQYF	TGTGCCAGCGGCCTTAGGGGATACGAGCAGTACTTC
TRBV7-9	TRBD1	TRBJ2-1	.	CASSHHRDRGRSEQFF	TGTGCCAGCAGCCACCACCGGGACAGGGGAAGGTCGGAGCAGTTCTTC
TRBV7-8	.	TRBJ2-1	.	CASSPPPITRDWFF	TGTGCCAGCAGCCCCCCTCCTATCACGCGGGATTGGTTCTTC
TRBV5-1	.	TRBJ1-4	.	CASARTTGSEKLFF	TGCGCCAGCGCAAGGACGACAGGATCTGAAAAACTGTTTTTT
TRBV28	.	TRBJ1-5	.	CASSLIRGYSNQPQHF	TGTGCCAGCAGTTTGATAAGAGGTTATAGCAATCAGCCCCAGCATTTT
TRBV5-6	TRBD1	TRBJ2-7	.	CASNTGQGSEQYF	TGTGCCAGCAATACGGGACAGGGATCCGAGCAGTACTTC
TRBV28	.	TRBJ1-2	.	CASSFFSGHYGYTF	TGTGCCAGCAGTTTCTTCTCGGGACATTACGGCTACACCTTC
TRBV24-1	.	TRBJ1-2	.	CATNQGDSYGYTF	TGTGCCACCAACCAAGGAGACAGCTATGGCTACACCTTC
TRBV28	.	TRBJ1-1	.	CASGTGNTEAFF	TGTGCCAGCGGCACAGGGAACACTGAAGCTTTCTTT
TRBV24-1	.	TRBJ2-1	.	CATTSGASSYNEQFF	TGTGCCACCACAAGCGGAGCAAGCTCCTACAATGAGCAGTTCTTC
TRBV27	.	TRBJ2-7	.	CASSWGLRAALDEQYF	TGTGCCAGCAGTTGGGGGCTCCGAGCGGCTCTGGACGAGCAGTACTTC
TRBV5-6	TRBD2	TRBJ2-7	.	CASSLLAVSSYEQYF	TGTGCCAGCAGCTTGCTAGCGGTGAGCTCCTACGAGCAGTACTTC
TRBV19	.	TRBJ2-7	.	CASGRVDYEQYF	TGTGCCAGCGGGCGGGTGGACTACGAGCAGTACTTC
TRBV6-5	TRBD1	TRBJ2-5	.	CASSNGGTGVETQYF	TGTGCCAGCAGTAACGGAGGGACAGGGGTAGAGACCCAGTACTTC
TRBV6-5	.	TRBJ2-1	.	CASRQDGPWGEQFF	TGTGCCAGCAGACAGGACGGACCTTGGGGTGAGCAGTTCTTC
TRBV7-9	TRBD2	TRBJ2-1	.	CASSLAGGAYNEQFF	TGTGCCAGCAGCTTAGCGGGAGGGGCATACAATGAGCAGTTCTTC
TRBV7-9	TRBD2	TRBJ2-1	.	CASSPSGSAYNEQFF	TGTGCCAGCAGCCCGAGCGGGAGTGCCTACAATGAGCAGTTCTTC
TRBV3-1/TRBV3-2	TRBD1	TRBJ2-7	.	CASSGPRTGSTYEQYF	TGTGCCAGCAGCGGACCCCGGACAGGGAGTACCTACGAGCAGTACTTC
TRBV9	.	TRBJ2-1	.	CASSDPGGGDEQFF	TGTGCCAGCAGCGACCCTGGGGGGGGCGATGAGCAGTTCTTC
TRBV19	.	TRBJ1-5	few	CASTPLDAIYQPQHF	TGTGCCAGTACCCCCCTAGACGCAATTTATCAGCCCCAGCATTTT
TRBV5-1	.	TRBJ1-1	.	CASSLGGRFNTEAFF	TGCGCCAGCAGCTTGGGTGGCAGATTCAACACTGAAGCTTTCTTT
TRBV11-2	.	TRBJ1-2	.	CASSLTAGGGYGYTF	TGTGCCAGCAGCTTAACCGCCGGGGGTGGCTATGGCTACACCTTC
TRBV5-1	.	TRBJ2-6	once	CASSSLSSGANVLTF	TGCGCCAGCAGCTCCTTGAGCTCTGGGGCCAACGTCCTGACTTTC
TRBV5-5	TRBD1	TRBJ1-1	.	CASSLRGGGTEAFF	TGTGCCAGCAGCTTAAGAGGGGGCGGTACTGAAGCTTTCTTT
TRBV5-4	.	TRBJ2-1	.	CASSLEGKYIPNEQFF	TGTGCCAGCAGCTTGGAGGGGAAATATATCCCCAATGAGCAGTTCTTC
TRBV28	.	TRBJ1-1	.	CASSLQGLTEAFF	TGTGCCAGCAGTTTGCAGGGACTCACTGAAGCTTTCTTT
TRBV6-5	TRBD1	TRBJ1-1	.	CASSTGVGANTEAFF	TGTGCCAGCAGTACAGGGGTTGGCGCGAACACTGAAGCTTTCTTT
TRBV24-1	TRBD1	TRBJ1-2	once	CATSDSDRAGYTF	TGTGCCACCAGTGATTCTGACAGGGCTGGCTACACCTTC
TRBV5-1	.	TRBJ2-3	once	CASSFRDTTDTQYF	TGCGCCAGCAGCTTCCGGGACACCACAGATACGCAGTATTTT
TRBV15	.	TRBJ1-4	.	CATSRDSTGGNEKLFF	TGTGCCACCAGCAGAGATAGTACGGGGGGCAATGAAAAACTGTTTTTT
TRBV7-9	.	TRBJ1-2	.	CASSPPRVRNYGYTF	TGTGCCAGCAGCCCCCCGCGAGTGCGGAACTATGGCTACACCTTC
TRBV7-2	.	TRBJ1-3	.	CASSLEGGGAYSGNTIYF	TGTGCCAGCAGCTTAGAGGGCGGCGGGGCTTACTCTGGAAACACCATATATTTT
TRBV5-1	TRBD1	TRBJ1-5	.	CASSVTGGNQPQHF	TGCGCCAGCAGCGTCACAGGGGGCAATCAGCCCCAGCATTTT
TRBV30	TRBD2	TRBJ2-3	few	CAFGASGRDTQYF	TGTGCCTTCGGGGCTAGCGGGAGGGATACGCAGTATTTT
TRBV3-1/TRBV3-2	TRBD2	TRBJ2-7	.	CASSQGASGTYEQYF	TGTGCCAGCAGCCAAGGTGCTAGCGGGACGTACGAGCAGTACTTC
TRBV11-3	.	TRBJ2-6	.	CASSSRVAGANVLTF	TGTGCCAGCAGCTCCAGGGTAGCTGGGGCCAACGTCCTGACTTTC
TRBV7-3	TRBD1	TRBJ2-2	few	CASSPGTDDTGELFF	TGTGCCAGCAGCCCGGGGACAGATGACACCGGGGAGCTGTTTTTT
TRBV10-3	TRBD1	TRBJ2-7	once	CAISVDTGAYEQYF	TGTGCCATCAGTGTAGACACAGGGGCCTACGAGCAGTACTTC
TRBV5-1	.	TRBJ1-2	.	CASSLDQGSGSTYGYTF	TGCGCCAGCAGCTTGGATCAGGGGTCAGGATCAACATATGGCTACACCTTC
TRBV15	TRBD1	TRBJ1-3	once	CATRGQPAGNTIYF	TGTGCCACCCGGGGACAGCCCGCTGGAAACACCATATATTTT
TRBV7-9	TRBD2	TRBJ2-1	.	CASSPGTSGRAQQFF	TGTGCCAGCAGCCCAGGGACTAGCGGGAGGGCCCAACAGTTCTTC
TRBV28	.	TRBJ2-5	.	CASRRSYLQETQYF	TGTGCCAGCAGACGAAGCTACCTCCAAGAGACCCAGTACTTC
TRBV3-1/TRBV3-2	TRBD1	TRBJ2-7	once	CASSQGGWGQAYEQYF	TGTGCCAGCAGCCAAGGTGGGTGGGGACAGGCCTACGAGCAGTACTTC
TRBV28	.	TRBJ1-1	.	CASSSGQNTEAFF	TGTGCCAGCAGTTCGGGACAGAACACTGAAGCTTTCTTT
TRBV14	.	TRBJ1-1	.	CASSQVQENTEAFF	TGTGCCAGCAGCCAAGTTCAGGAGAACACTGAAGCTTTCTTT
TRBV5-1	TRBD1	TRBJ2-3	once	CASSPRDRGTDTQYF	TGCGCCAGCAGCCCAAGGGACAGGGGGACAGATACGCAGTATTTT
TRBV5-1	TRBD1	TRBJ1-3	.	CASSARQGMDGNTIYF	TGCGCCAGCAGCGCCCGACAGGGAATGGATGGAAACACCATATATTTT
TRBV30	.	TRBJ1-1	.	CAWIVEGLFTEAFF	TGTGCCTGGATAGTCGAGGGTTTGTTTACTGAAGCTTTCTTT
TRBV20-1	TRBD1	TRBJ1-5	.	CSASPGTGEQPQHF	TGCAGTGCTAGTCCCGGGACAGGGGAACAGCCCCAGCATTTT
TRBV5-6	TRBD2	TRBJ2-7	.	CASSLPLAGGRSSYEQYF	TGTGCCAGCAGCTTGCCGCTAGCGGGAGGGAGAAGCTCCTACGAGCAGTACTTC
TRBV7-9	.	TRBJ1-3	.	CASSVYSGNTIYF	TGTGCCAGCAGCGTTTACTCTGGAAACACCATATATTTT
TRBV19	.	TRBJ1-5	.	CASSIWLGSPSNQPQHF	TGTGCCAGTAGTATATGGCTTGGGAGCCCAAGCAATCAGCCCCAGCATTTT
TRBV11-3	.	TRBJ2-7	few	CASSLSGSEQYF	TGTGCCAGCAGCTTGTCGGGGTCCGAGCAGTACTTC